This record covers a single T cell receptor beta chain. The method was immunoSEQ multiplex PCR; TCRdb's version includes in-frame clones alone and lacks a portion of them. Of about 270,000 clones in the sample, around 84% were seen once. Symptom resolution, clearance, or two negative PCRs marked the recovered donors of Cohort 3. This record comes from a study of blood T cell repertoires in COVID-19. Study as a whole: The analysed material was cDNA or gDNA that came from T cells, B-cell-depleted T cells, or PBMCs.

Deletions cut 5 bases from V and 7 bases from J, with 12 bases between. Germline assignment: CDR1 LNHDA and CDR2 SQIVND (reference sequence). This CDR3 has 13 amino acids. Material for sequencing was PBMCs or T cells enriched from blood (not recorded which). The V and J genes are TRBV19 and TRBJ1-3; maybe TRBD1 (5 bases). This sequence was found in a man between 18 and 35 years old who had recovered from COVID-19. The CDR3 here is CASSLRVRNTIYF. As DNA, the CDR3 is TGTGCCAGTAGTCTCAGGGTTCGGAACACCATATATTTT.